Listed here are 14 T cell receptor beta chains from one sample, sequenced in a study of blood T cells in healthy people across ages. Next came a second PCR, run for about 7 to 12 cycles, which used a sample-barcoded 5' primer along with a J-beta primer mix. TCRdb called the 5' RACE reads again in MiXCR, with one record for every CDR3 protein. Of about 650,000 distinct CDR3 sequences listed, about 32% are singletons. Sequenced sample: blood. These receptors all stem from a woman aged 80 or over in good health.

A word on this clonotype: The junction does not match germline at one end; this may be a read error. The chain is built from TRBV7-8 and TRBJ1-2; D possibly corresponds to TRBD1 (5 bases). The CDR3 is made up of 19 amino acids. CDR1 is SGHVS, CDR2 FQNEAQ, per germline. The CDR3 nucleotides read TGTGCCTGCAGCTTAGTAAACCCGGGAAGGGGTAAAGCTAACTATGGCTACACCTTC. It translates to CACSLVNPGRGKANYGYTF.

In this sample, this clonotype turned up many times. This sequence joins TRBV6-1 and TRBJ2-4, with 11 bases fitting TRBD1. CDR3 size: 16 residues. The J segment lost 9 bases and the V segment lost 6 bases, leaving 13 bases of the junction unmatched. The germline gives CDR1 MNHNS, CDR2 SASEGT. The CDR3 nucleotides are TGTGCCAGCAGGGACTCCCGGACAGGGGGCGGGGGCATTCAGTACTTC. It yields the protein CASRDSRTGGGGIQYF.

The chain combines TRBV10-3 with TRBJ2-5; possibly TRBD2 for D (7 bases). This CDR3 has 12 amino acids. Germline CDR1 and CDR2: ENHRY and SYGVKD. V was clipped by 11 bases and J by 5 bases, with 15 bases between them. In DNA, the CDR3 is TGTGCCGCCCGGGGGGCTTGGGAGACCCAGTACTTC. Encoded protein: CAARGAWETQYF.

This chain uses TRBV10-3 with TRBJ1-4; D is unclear. CDR3 length equals 12 residues. Deletions cut 5 bases from V and 6 bases from J, with 7 bases between. CDR1 is ENHRY and CDR2 is SYGVKD in the germline V gene. Here the CDR3 reads CAISKPDEKLFF. The DNA of the CDR3 is TGTGCCATCAGTAAGCCCGATGAAAAACTGTTTTTT.

The table lists this clonotype with many counts. The gene calls are TRBV7-2 and TRBJ1-6; D remains ambiguous. The germline CDR1 and CDR2 sequences are SGHTA and FQGNSA. V dropped 6 bases and J dropped 11 bases, with 14 bases sitting between them. The CDR3 consists of 13 residues. CDR3 sequence: CASRQRLFAPLHF. The DNA of the CDR3 is TGTGCCAGCAGACAGCGATTATTCGCACCCCTCCACTTT.

The rearrangement links TRBV6-2 or TRBV6-3 to TRBJ2-2; no definite D call. V lost 6 bases to trimming and J lost 1 base, with 9 bases between them. Germline V gene sequence: CDR1 MNHEY, CDR2 SVGEGT. CDR3 length: 14 amino acids. CDR3 loop: CASSAIRNTGELFF. The CDR3 DNA is TGTGCCAGCAGCGCGATAAGGAACACCGGGGAGCTGTTTTTT.

A word on this clonotype: This may be a read error, as it is one base from a much larger clone. This chain joins TRBV10-3 and TRBJ1-6; the D gene is possibly TRBD1 (5 bases). V lost 9 bases and J 8 bases, leaving 17 bases between the germline ends. CDR1 is ENHRY and CDR2 is SYGVKD in the germline V gene. The CDR3 is 14 residues long. The DNA of the CDR3 is TGTGCCATTGGTCAGGGTAGCCGAGATTCACCCCTCCACTTT. As protein: CAIGQGSRDSPLHF.

The chain joins TRBV15 to TRBJ1-5; 8 nucleotides line up with TRBD1. Looked up from germline, CDR1 is LNHNV and CDR2 is YYDKDF (reference sequence). V trimming: 5 bases; J trimming: 7 bases; junction bases outside the gene matches: 16. The CDR3 has 17 residues. The CDR3 here is CATSARDRRSLNQPQHF. CDR3 coding DNA: TGTGCCACCAGCGCCCGGGACAGGAGATCCCTCAACCAGCCCCAGCATTTT.

This clonotype was seen at least ten times. This rearrangement joins TRBV7-2 to TRBJ1-1; D is unclear. Germline values: CDR1 SGHTA, CDR2 FQGNSA. The CDR3 covers 14 residues. V lost 5 bases and J lost 5, with 15 bases in between. CDR3: CASSLRAPVTEAFF. CDR3 coding DNA: TGTGCCAGCAGCCTCCGGGCCCCAGTGACTGAAGCTTTCTTT.

The table lists this clonotype with a few counts. V gene TRBV20-1 combines with J gene TRBJ2-4; D not certain. Germline values: CDR1 DFQATT, CDR2 SNEGSKA (reference sequence). Trimming removed 0 bases at V and 0 bases at J, with 9 bases between. CDR3 length equals 15 residues. CDR3 sequence: CSARDGRVAKNIQYF. In DNA form, the CDR3 reads TGCAGTGCTAGAGACGGCCGGGTAGCCAAAAACATTCAGTACTTC.

The chain is built from TRBV7-2 and TRBJ1-2, with no clear D. Per germline, CDR1 SGHTA and CDR2 FQGNSA. V dropped 1 base and J dropped 4 bases, with 10 bases sitting between them. The CDR3 runs 14 residues. The CDR3 here is CASSLGGSSYGYTF. For the CDR3, the DNA is TGTGCCAGCAGCTTAGGGGGTAGCTCCTATGGCTACACCTTC.

This clonotype was seen more than once but under ten times. Since a much larger clone is just one base distant, this may be a read error. The chain employs TRBV7-9 and TRBJ2-7; 7 bases are a match to TRBD1. V gave up 4 bases and J gave up 7 bases; unmatched junction bases: 13. This CDR3 spans 15 amino acids. CDR1 is SEHNR, CDR2 FQNEAQ, per germline (reference sequence). The CDR3 loop reads CASSSDRRAWNEQYF. The CDR3, as DNA: TGTGCCAGCAGCTCGGACAGGCGGGCGTGGAATGAGCAGTACTTC. Filled out from reference TRBV7-9 and TRBJ2-7, the complete variable domain reads DTGVSQNPRHKITKRGQNVTFRCDPISEHNRLYWYRQTLGQGPEFLTYFQNEAQLEKSRLLSDRFSAERPKGSFSTLEIQRTEQGDSAMYLCASSSDRRAWNEQYFGPGTRLTVT.

This clonotype was observed a single time. J is TRBJ2-6 and V is TRBV19; 8 bases are a match to TRBD1. This CDR3 has 19 residues. V shed 1 base, J shed 1 base, and the junction held 9 bases outside the gene matches. The V gene's germline CDR1 is LNHDA and CDR2 SQIVND (reference sequence). The CDR3 loop is CASSIVGGQGSSGANVLTF. The CDR3 nucleotides read TGTGCCAGTAGTATAGTAGGAGGACAGGGTTCATCTGGGGCCAACGTCCTGACTTTC.

Comments on this clonotype: A much larger clone is a single base away; this may be a read error. This chain uses TRBV7-7 with TRBJ2-1; maybe TRBD2 (5 bases). Gene TRBJ2-7 matches the end of the DNA better, so the J call may be wrong. From germline, CDR1 is SSHAT and CDR2 FNYEAQ (reference sequence). This CDR3 has 14 amino acids. CDR3 amino acids: CASSSGVSYNEQYF. The CDR3 DNA is TGTGCCAGCAGCTCCGGGGTCTCCTACAATGAGCAGTACTTC.